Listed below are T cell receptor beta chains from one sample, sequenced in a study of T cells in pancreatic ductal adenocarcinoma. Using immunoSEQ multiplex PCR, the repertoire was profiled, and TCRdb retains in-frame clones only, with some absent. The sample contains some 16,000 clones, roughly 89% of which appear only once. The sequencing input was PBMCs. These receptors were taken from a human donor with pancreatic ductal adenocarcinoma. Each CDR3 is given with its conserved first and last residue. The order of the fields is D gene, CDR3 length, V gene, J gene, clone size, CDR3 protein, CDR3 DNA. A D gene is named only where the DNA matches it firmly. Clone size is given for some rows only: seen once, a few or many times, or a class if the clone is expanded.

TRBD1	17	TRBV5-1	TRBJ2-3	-	CASSPAHRGRYTDTQYF	TGCGCCAGCAGCCCCGCCCACAGGGGCCGTTACACAGATACGCAGTATTTT
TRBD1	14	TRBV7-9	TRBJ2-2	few	CASKDREKAGELFF	TGTGCCAGCAAGGACAGGGAAAAGGCCGGGGAGCTGTTTTTT
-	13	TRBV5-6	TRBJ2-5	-	CASSWMYQETQYF	TGTGCCAGCAGCTGGATGTACCAAGAGACCCAGTACTTC
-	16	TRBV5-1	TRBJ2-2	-	CASSSDGGALGGELFF	TGCGCCAGCAGCTCCGATGGGGGGGCGCTTGGCGGGGAGCTGTTTTTT
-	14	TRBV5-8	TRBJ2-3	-	CASSSGGRTDTQYF	TGTGCCAGCAGCTCCGGGGGCCGCACAGATACGCAGTATTTT
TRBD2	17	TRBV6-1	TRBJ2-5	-	CASSEAQRLAGTETQYF	TGTGCCAGCAGTGAAGCGCAGCGGCTAGCGGGAACAGAGACCCAGTACTTC
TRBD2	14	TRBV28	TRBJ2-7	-	CASSTESGRTEQYF	TGTGCCAGCAGCACGGAGAGCGGGAGAACCGAGCAGTACTTC
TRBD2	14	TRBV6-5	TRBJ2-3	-	CASSLGTSSDTQYF	TGTGCCAGCAGTCTTGGGACTAGCTCGGATACGCAGTATTTT
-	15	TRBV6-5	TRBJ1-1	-	CASSPPRGRDTEAFF	TGTGCCAGCAGTCCCCCGCGAGGGCGCGACACTGAAGCTTTCTTT
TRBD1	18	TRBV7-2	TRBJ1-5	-	CASSSWTGGEMGNQPQHF	TGTGCCAGCAGCTCTTGGACAGGGGGGGAGATGGGCAATCAGCCCCAGCATTTT
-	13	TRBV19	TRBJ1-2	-	CASSLGANYGYTF	TGTGCCAGTAGTTTGGGGGCTAACTATGGCTACACCTTC
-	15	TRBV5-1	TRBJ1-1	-	CASSLEAGSGTEAFF	TGCGCCAGCAGCTTGGAGGCAGGGTCGGGCACTGAAGCTTTCTTT
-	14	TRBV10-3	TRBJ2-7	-	CAISEGRRGEEQYF	TGTGCCATCAGTGAAGGTAGACGGGGAGAGGAGCAGTACTTC
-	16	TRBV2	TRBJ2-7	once	CASSESDPRGSYEQYF	TGTGCCAGCAGTGAATCCGATCCTAGAGGTTCGTACGAGCAGTACTTC
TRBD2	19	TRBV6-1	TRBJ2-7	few	CASSEPRGSLAGGIYEQYF	TGTGCCAGCAGTGAACCGCGGGGGAGTCTAGCGGGGGGCATTTACGAGCAGTACTTC
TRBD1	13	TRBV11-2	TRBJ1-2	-	CASSFRTTGTGYF	TGTGCCAGCAGCTTCCGAACAACCGGGACAGGGTATTTC
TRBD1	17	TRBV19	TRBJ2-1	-	CASSDLPGTGAYNEQFF	TGTGCCAGTAGTGACCTCCCCGGGACAGGGGCCTACAATGAGCAGTTCTTC
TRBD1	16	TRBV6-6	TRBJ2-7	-	CASSYPTGGYTYEQYF	TGTGCCAGCAGTTACCCGACAGGGGGCTACACCTACGAGCAGTACTTC
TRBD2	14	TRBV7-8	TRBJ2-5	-	CASSFREGQETQYF	TGTGCCAGCAGCTTTCGGGAGGGGCAAGAGACCCAGTACTTC
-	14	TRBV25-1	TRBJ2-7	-	CASNGWDSSYEQYF	TGTGCCAGCAATGGATGGGACTCGTCCTACGAGCAGTACTTC
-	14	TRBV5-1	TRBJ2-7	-	CASSLVGLSYEQYF	TGCGCCAGCAGCTTGGTGGGACTCTCCTACGAGCAGTACTTC
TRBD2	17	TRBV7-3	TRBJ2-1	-	CASSLTASGVSYNEQFF	TGTGCCAGCAGCTTAACGGCTAGCGGGGTCTCCTACAATGAGCAGTTCTTC
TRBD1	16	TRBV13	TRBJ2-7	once	CASSLVPGQGTYEQYF	TGTGCCAGCAGCTTAGTTCCGGGACAGGGGACCTACGAGCAGTACTTC
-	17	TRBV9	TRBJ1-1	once	CASSVEGGRGVNTEAFF	TGTGCCAGCAGCGTAGAGGGGGGGCGCGGAGTGAACACTGAAGCTTTCTTT
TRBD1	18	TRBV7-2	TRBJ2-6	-	CASSLVPGTGGKANVLTF	TGTGCCAGCAGCTTAGTACCGGGCACAGGGGGAAAGGCCAACGTCCTGACTTTC
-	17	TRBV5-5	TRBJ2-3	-	CASSLRDSSWGTDTQYF	TGTGCCAGCAGCCTCCGGGACTCGTCGTGGGGCACAGATACGCAGTATTTT
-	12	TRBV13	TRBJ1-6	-	CASSFVNSPLHF	TGTGCCAGCAGCTTTGTTAATTCACCCCTCCACTTT
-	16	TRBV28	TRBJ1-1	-	CASSTVLRRVNTEAFF	TGTGCCAGCAGCACCGTCTTGCGCAGGGTGAACACTGAAGCTTTCTTT
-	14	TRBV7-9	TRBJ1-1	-	CASSLVMGDTEAFF	TGTGCCAGCAGCTTAGTAATGGGGGACACTGAAGCTTTCTTT
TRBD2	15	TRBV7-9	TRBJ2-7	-	CASSPGLAGAYEQYF	TGTGCCAGCAGCCCGGGACTAGCGGGAGCCTACGAGCAGTACTTC
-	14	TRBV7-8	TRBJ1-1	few	CASSLAPSRTEAFF	TGTGCCAGCAGCTTAGCGCCGTCGAGAACTGAAGCTTTCTTT
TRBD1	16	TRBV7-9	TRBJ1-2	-	CASSLSGTEGAVGYTF	TGTGCCAGCAGCTTGTCCGGGACAGAGGGGGCGGTGGGCTACACCTTC
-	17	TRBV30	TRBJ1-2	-	CAWSVLYRARTNYGYTF	TGTGCCTGGAGTGTACTTTACAGGGCGCGAACTAACTATGGCTACACCTTC
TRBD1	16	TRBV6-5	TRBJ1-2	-	CASSYLQGVGNYGYTF	TGTGCCAGCAGTTACCTTCAGGGGGTGGGTAACTATGGCTACACCTTC
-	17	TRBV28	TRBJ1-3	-	CASSSTLTALSGNTIYF	TGTGCCAGCAGTTCGACATTAACGGCGCTGTCTGGAAACACCATATATTTT
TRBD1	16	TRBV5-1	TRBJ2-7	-	CASSLGTGGSSYEQYF	TGCGCCAGCAGCTTGGGGACAGGGGGTAGCTCCTACGAGCAGTACTTC
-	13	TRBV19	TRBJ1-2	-	CASSLFRTDGYTF	TGTGCCAGTAGTTTGTTCAGGACGGATGGCTACACCTTC
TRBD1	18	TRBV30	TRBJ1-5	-	CAWSTPPGQGASGQPQHF	TGTGCCTGGAGTACCCCTCCGGGACAGGGGGCGTCTGGTCAGCCCCAGCATTTT
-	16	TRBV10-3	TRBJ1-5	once	CAISEFGGVGNQPQHF	TGTGCCATCAGTGAGTTTGGAGGGGTAGGCAATCAGCCCCAGCATTTT
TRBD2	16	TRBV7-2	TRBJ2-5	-	CASSLNAGGYQETQYF	TGTGCCAGCAGCTTAAACGCGGGGGGGTACCAAGAGACCCAGTACTTC
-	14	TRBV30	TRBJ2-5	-	CAWSDWQGQETQYF	TGTGCCTGGAGTGACTGGCAGGGCCAAGAGACCCAGTACTTC
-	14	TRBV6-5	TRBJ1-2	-	CASSPGTANYGYTF	TGTGCCAGCAGCCCCGGGACCGCGAACTATGGCTACACCTTC
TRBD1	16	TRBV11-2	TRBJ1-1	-	CASSLDRGQMNTEAFF	TGTGCCAGCAGCTTAGATCGGGGACAGATGAACACTGAAGCTTTCTTT
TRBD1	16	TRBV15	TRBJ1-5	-	CATSGTGGYSNQPQHF	TGTGCCACCAGCGGGACAGGGGGCTATAGCAATCAGCCCCAGCATTTT
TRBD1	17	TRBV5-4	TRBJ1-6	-	CASSRSGTGAGNSPLHF	TGTGCCAGCAGCCGCTCCGGGACAGGGGCGGGGAATTCACCCCTCCACTTT
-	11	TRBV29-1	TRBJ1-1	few	CSVERWGEAFF	TGCAGCGTTGAGCGCTGGGGTGAAGCTTTCTTT
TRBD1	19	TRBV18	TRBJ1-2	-	CASSPQRITGTGGLYGYTF	TGTGCCAGCTCACCACAAAGAATCACCGGGACAGGGGGACTCTATGGCTACACCTTC
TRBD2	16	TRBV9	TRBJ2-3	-	CASSVTSGGYTDTQYF	TGTGCCAGCAGCGTGACTAGCGGGGGGTACACAGATACGCAGTATTTT
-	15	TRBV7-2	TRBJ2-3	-	CASSLVGGSADTQYF	TGTGCCAGCAGCTTAGTCGGGGGTAGCGCAGATACGCAGTATTTT
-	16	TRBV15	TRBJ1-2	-	CATSRDGSGGDLGYTF	TGTGCCACCAGCAGAGATGGATCGGGGGGCGATCTGGGCTACACCTTC
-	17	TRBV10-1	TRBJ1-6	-	CASSGAYTLSHNSPLHF	TGCGCCAGCAGTGGGGCCTATACTTTATCCCATAATTCACCCCTCCACTTT
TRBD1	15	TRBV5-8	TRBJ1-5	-	CASSLGQGNNQPQHF	TGTGCCAGCAGCTTGGGACAGGGGAACAACCAGCCCCAGCATTTT
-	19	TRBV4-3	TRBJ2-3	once	CASSQDRNPGHPSTDTQYF	TGCGCCAGCAGCCAAGATCGAAATCCGGGACACCCTAGCACAGATACGCAGTATTTT
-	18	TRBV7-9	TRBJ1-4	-	CASSLGTVAQATNEKLFF	TGTGCCAGCAGCTTAGGGACAGTCGCCCAGGCAACTAATGAAAAACTGTTTTTT
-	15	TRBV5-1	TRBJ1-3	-	CASSIIQGDGNTIYF	TGCGCCAGCAGCATCATACAGGGAGATGGAAACACCATATATTTT
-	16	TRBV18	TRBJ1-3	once	CASSPRGGIVSATIYF	TGTGCCAGCTCACCACGCGGTGGGATTGTCTCGGCCACCATATATTTT
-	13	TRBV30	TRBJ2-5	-	CAWTPKGLETQYF	TGTGCCTGGACCCCGAAGGGTTTAGAGACCCAGTACTTC
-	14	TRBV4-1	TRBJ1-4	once	CASSQEIPNEKLFF	TGCGCCAGCAGCCAAGAAATCCCTAATGAAAAACTGTTTTTT
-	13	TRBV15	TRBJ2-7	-	CATSRDLGYEQYF	TGTGCCACCAGCAGAGATTTGGGGTACGAGCAGTACTTC